Here is one T cell receptor (beta chain) with its context. Its antigen target is currently unknown. Base qualities are not recorded, but no much larger clone differs from it by a single base. Libraries were constructed by the immunoSEQ multiplex PCR assay. This immuneACCESS table, as held by TCRdb, lists in-frame sequences with V and J called but not all clones. Of the missing ones, under half trace to an unresolved V gene in checked studies; the others have no known cause. The sample contains approximately 20,000 clones, 90% to 95% of them found a single time. Of the sample, approximately 1.2% is held by the ten largest clones. The sample comes from a study of T cells in narcolepsy (dated by TCRdb to 2017 to 2018). Notes on the research overall: Patients with narcolepsy type 1 or type 2 (NT1, NT2) were enrolled in the study together with healthy control donors. The study used TCR Vbeta sequencing to track clonotypes in blood and CSF while looking for autoreactive T cells in narcolepsy patients that target self-antigens of hypocretin neurons (hypocretin, TRIB2).

General study outcomes and caveats: Patients and controls had similar numbers of sequenced blood memory CD4+ clonotypes, with averages of approximately 40,000 in patients and some 35,000 in controls. Some blood memory CD4+ repertoires from patients and controls contained no sequences matching autoreactive T cell clones. According to the report, autoreactive clonotypes were detected serially in the blood of the same patients and of different patients, but not in healthy controls. Plots comparing CSF and blood CD4+ T cell clonotypes from the same patient highlighted HCRT-specific and TRIB2-specific autoreactive clonotypes.

V is clipped by 0 bases and J by 5 bases, and the sequence between their germline boundaries is 13 bases long. CDR1 SGHTA and CDR2 FQGNSA were looked up in the germline V gene. The CDR3, cysteine through phenylalanine, is 15 amino acids long. The kept DNA is CDR3 alone, 45 bases in frame from the first base. Memory CD4+ T cells were sorted ex vivo from peripheral blood of narcolepsy patients and healthy controls for TCR Vbeta sequencing. The rearranged segments are TRBV7-2 and TRBJ2-5; the D gene could be TRBD1 or TRBD2, each one agreeing over 6 bases. The material sequenced was CD45RA- memory CD4+ T cells from PBMCs. The cell subset or site label on this specimen signifies: memory T cells sorted ex vivo from peripheral blood. This sequence was found in a human donor with narcolepsy. The CDR3: CASSLAPGAWETQYF. The nucleotide sequence is given as TGTGCCAGCAGCTTAGCGCCGGGGGCATGGGAGACCCAGTACTTC. Joined to the reference TRBV7-2 and TRBJ2-5 proteins, this CDR3 gives the full variable domain: GAGVSQSPSNKVTEKGKDVELRCDPISGHTALYWYRQSLGQGLEFLIYFQGNSAPDKSGLPSDRFSAERTGGSVSTLTIQRTQQEDSAVYLCASSLAPGAWETQYFGPGTRLLVL.